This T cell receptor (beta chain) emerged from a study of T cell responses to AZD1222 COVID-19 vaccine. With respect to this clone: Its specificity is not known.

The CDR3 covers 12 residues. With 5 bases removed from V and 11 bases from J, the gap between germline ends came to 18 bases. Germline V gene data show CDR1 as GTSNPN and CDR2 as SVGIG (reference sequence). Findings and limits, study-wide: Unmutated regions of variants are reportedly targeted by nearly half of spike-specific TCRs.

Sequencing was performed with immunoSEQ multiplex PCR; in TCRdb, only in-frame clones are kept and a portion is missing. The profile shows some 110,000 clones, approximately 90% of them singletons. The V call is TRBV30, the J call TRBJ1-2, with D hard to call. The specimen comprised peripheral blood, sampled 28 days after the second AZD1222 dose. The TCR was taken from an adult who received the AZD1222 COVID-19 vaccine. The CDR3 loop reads CAWDGVAIGYTF. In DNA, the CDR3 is TGTGCCTGGGACGGAGTGGCCATAGGGTACACCTTC.